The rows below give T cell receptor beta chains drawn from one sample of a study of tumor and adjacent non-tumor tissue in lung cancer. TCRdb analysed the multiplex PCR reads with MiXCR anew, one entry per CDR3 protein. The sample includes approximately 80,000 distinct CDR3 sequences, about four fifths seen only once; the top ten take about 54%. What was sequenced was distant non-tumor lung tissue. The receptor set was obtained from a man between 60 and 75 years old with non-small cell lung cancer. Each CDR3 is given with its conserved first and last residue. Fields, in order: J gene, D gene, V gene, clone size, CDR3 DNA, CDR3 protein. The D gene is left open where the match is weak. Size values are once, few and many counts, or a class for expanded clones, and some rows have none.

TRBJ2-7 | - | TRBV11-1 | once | TGTGACAGCAGCTATCGGACCGGATTAGCCTACGAGCAGTACTTC | CDSSYRTGLAYEQYF
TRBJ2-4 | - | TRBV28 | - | TGTGCCAGGAAATGCAAAACCACGGACTTC | CARKCKTTDF
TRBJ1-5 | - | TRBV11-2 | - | TGTGCCAGCAGCTTTAACACGGAACAGCTCCAGCATTTT | CASSFNTEQLQHF
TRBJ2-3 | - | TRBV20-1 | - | TGCAGTGCCACACACAGCAGTTTCACAGAGACGCAGTATTTT | CSATHSSFTETQYF
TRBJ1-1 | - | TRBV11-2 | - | TGTGACAGCAGCTTGGTCGAGAGGGGCACTGAAGCTTCCTTT | CDSSLVERGTEASF
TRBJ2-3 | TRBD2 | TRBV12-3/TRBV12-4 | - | TGTGCCAGGATCTCCAGGGAGGGCGCAGATACGCAGTATTTC | CARISREGADTQYF
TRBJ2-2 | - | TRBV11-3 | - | TGTGCCAGCAGCCCCCGGGGAGCAGGAGGATACAGTGTCGGGGAGCTGTTTTTT | CASSPRGAGGYSVGELFF
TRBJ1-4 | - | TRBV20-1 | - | TGCAATGTTAAGGGTGCTAATGAAAAACTGTTTTTC | CNVKGANEKLFF
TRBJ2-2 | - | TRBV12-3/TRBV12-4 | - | TGTGCCAGCCGCCCCGGAGGCAGCATCGGGGAGCTGTTTTTT | CASRPGGSIGELFF
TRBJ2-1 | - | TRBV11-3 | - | TGTGCCAGCAGCTCCCTAGAGGGGGTGCCGGGGAATGAGCAGTTCTTC | CASSSLEGVPGNEQFF
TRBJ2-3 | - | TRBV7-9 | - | TGTGCCCGCAGCCGGGACCCCGATATGCAGTATTTT | CARSRDPDMQYF
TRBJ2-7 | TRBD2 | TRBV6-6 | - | TGTGCCAGCGGCATAGCGGGAGGGCCCTACGTGCAGTACTTC | CASGIAGGPYVQYF
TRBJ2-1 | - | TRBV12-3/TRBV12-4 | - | TGTGCCAGTAGTTTGAAGCGGGACAATGAGCAGTTCTTC | CASSLKRDNEQFF
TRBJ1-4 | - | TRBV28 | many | TGTGCCAGCACCTGGTCCATAGGGGGTGAAAAACTGTTTTTT | CASTWSIGGEKLFF
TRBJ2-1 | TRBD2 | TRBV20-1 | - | TGCAGGCTAGTGAGAAGGGGGACTAGCTCATTTGAGCAGTTCTTT | CRLVRRGTSSFEQFF
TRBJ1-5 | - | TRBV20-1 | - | TGCAGTGCTAGAGAGGGACGGGAGAGCCGGCCCCAGCATTTT | CSAREGRESRPQHF
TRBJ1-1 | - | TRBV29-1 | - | TGTATGTACCTTCATAGCACTGAAGCTTTCTTT | CMYLHSTEAFF
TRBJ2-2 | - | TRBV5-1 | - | TGCGCCAGCAGCGAAAACTCCGGGACATCGATCAACGGGGAGCTGTTTTTT | CASSENSGTSINGELFF
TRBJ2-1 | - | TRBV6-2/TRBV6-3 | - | TGTGCCAGCAGACCGAGTGGTAGCTCCTACAATGAGCGGTTCTTC | CASRPSGSSYNERFF
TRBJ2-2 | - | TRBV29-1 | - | TGCAGCGTCGCCCATACTGGTAGAGCCGGGGATCTGTGTTTT | CSVAHTGRAGDLCF
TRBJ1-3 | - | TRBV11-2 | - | TGTGCCAGCAGCTTAGGGGGTGGCCCAGGAAACGCCATATATTTT | CASSLGGGPGNAIYF
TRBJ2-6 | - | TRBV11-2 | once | TGTGCCAGTAGTCCCATCTCTGGGGCCGACGTCCTGACCTTC | CASSPISGADVLTF
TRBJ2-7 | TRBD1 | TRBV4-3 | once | TGCGCCAGCAACCAAGACAGGGGTTTATTTGTACAGTACTTC | CASNQDRGLFVQYF
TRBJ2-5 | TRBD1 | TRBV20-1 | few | TGCAGTGCTTGTAGGACAGGCCAAGAGACCCAGTACTTC | CSACRTGQETQYF
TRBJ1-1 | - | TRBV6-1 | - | TGTGCCAGCAGTGAAGACAGAGGCGACTCTGGAGCTTTCTTT | CASSEDRGDSGAFF
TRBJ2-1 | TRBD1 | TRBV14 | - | TGTGCCAGCAGGGGGCGCACAGGGGGCAACTACAATGGGCAGTTCTTC | CASRGRTGGNYNGQFF
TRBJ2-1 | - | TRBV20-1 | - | TGCAGTGCTAGAGGTGCAGAGGGCGGATATGAGCAGTTCTTC | CSARGAEGGYEQFF
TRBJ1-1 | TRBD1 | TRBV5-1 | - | TGCGCCAGCAGCACCACGAGTGGGACAGCGAACACTGAAACTTTCTTT | CASSTTSGTANTETFF
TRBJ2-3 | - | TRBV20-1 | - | TGCAGTGCTAGTTTGTGGGGCGCAGATACACAGTATTTT | CSASLWGADTQYF
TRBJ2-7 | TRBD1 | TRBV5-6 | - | TGTGCCAACAGCTTGGTACCAGGGGGCGGGAACGAGCAATACTTC | CANSLVPGGGNEQYF
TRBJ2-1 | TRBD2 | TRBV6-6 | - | TGTGCCAGCAGTTTAGGCGGGGGGGCCTACAATGGGCAGTTCTTC | CASSLGGGAYNGQFF
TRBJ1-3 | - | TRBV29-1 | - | TGCAGCTGGTACGGGACGCTTGGAAACGCCATATATTTT | CSWYGTLGNAIYF
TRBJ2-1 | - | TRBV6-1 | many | TGTGCCAGCAGTGAAGGGGGCCAGGTGACGAATGAGCAGTTCTTC | CASSEGGQVTNEQFF
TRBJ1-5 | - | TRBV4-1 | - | TGCGCCAGCAGCCAAGACCCCGGCGGGGTTCCGTTCAAGTCCCAGCATTTT | CASSQDPGGVPFKSQHF
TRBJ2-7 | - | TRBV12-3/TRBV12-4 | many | TGTGCCAGCAGGAAAAACTACGAGCAGTACTTC | CASRKNYEQYF
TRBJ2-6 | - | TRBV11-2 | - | TGTGCCGGCAGTCCTGTCTCCGGGGCCAACGTCCCGACTTTC | CAGSPVSGANVPTF
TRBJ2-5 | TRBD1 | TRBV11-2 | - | TGTGCCAGCAGTTCTACAGGGGGTAAGACCCAGTACTTC | CASSSTGGKTQYF
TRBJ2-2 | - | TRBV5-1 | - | TGCGCCAGCAGCTTAGGGAACTTCGCCTGGGAGCTGTTTTTT | CASSLGNFAWELFF
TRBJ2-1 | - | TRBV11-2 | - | TGTGTCAGCAGCTTAGAGGCAGGGTTGATTGAGCAGTTCTTC | CVSSLEAGLIEQFF
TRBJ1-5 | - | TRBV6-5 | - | TGTGCCAGCAGTCCCCAGGGAGGCAATCAGCCCCAGCATTTT | CASSPQGGNQPQHF